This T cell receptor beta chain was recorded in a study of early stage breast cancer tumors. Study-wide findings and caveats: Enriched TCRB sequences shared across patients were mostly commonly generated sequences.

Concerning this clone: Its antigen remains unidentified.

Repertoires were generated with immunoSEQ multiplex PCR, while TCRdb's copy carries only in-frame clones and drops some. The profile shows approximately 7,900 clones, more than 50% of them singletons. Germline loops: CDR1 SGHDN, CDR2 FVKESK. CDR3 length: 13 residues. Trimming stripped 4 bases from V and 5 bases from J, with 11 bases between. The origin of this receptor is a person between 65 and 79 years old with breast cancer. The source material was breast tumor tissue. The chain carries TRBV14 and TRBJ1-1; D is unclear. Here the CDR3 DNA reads TGTGCCAGCAGCCTCGACCTAGTAACTGAAGCTTTCTTT. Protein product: CASSLDLVTEAFF.